This T cell receptor (beta chain) was captured in a study of blood T cell repertoires in COVID-19. Background on the study: In each case, the material was cDNA or gDNA derived from T cells, B-cell-depleted T cells, or PBMCs.

In the authors' workflow: Reference gene primer amplification in the assay estimated nucleated cell counts. TCRdb's table, derived via immunoSEQ multiplex PCR, lists solely in-frame clones and lacks some. V and J calls and clone size come straight from that table; D and trimming were deduced from the DNA. The table shows about 90,000 clones, with about 90% occurring only once. Germline assignment: CDR1 SEHNR and CDR2 FQNEAQ (reference sequence). Trimming at V came to 5 bases and at J to 8 bases, leaving 5 bases not matched to a gene. The CDR3 length is 14 residues. The TCR originated in a male donor with acute or convalescent COVID-19. This chain connects TRBV7-9 to TRBJ1-6; 8 bases line up with TRBD1. The source material was peripheral blood. The CDR3 loop is CASSAGQGDSPLHF. CDR3 DNA: TGTGCCAGCAGCGCAGGACAGGGTGATTCACCCCTCCACTTT.